The 15 T cell receptor beta chains listed next were all sequenced from one sample in a study of blood T cell repertoires in COVID-19. The method was immunoSEQ multiplex PCR; TCRdb's version includes in-frame clones alone and lacks a portion of them. Seen here are 65,000 to 70,000 clones, about 81% observed once, and the top ten hold about 9.1%. The sample was peripheral blood. These receptors originate from a human donor in a cohort sampled during active COVID-19.

The rearrangement joins TRBV4-1 to TRBJ1-5; tentative D call: TRBD1 (6 bases). With 4 bases removed from V and 1 base from J, the gap between germline ends came to 14 bases. The CDR3 has 16 amino acids. From germline, CDR1 is MGHRA and CDR2 YSYEKL. The CDR3 region is CASSRRSGESNQPQHF. The CDR3 DNA reads TGCGCCAGCAGCCGCAGGTCAGGGGAAAGCAATCAGCCCCAGCATTTT.

This clone was seen just once. The chain recombines TRBV9 with TRBJ2-1; 7 nucleotides line up with TRBD1. Germline V lookup: CDR1 SGDLS, CDR2 YYNGEE. J lost 3 bases, V lost 0 bases, and 6 bases had no gene match. The CDR3 spans 16 residues. DNA of the CDR3: TGTGCCAGCAGCGTAGATACCGGGACAGACTACAATGAGCAGTTCTTC. Protein product: CASSVDTGTDYNEQFF.

The CDR3 loop reads CASSQDNDRRNEQYF. The CDR3 DNA is TGTGCCAGCAGCCAAGATAATGACAGGAGGAACGAGCAGTACTTC. V usage is TRBV4-2 and J usage is TRBJ2-7; tentatively, D is TRBD1 (6 bases). Trimming cost V 0 bases and J 5 bases, with 14 bases left between them. The CDR3 contains 15 residues. Per germline, CDR1 LGHNA and CDR2 YNFKEQ.

The rearrangement joins TRBV7-3 to TRBJ2-1; 7 bases are shared with TRBD2. CDR1 is SGHTA and CDR2 is FQGTGA in the germline V gene. V was pared by 5 bases and J by 10 bases, with 11 bases of the junction left unmatched. The CDR3 covers 14 residues. The CDR3 coding sequence is TGTGCCAGCAGCCCCCCTAGCGGCGGGCTGGAGCAGTTCTTC. Protein sequence: CASSPPSGGLEQFF. The full variable domain, rest sourced from reference TRBV7-3 and TRBJ2-1, is GAGVSQTPSNKVTEKGKYVELRCDPISGHTALYWYRQSLGQGPEFLIYFQGTGAADDSGLPNDRFFAVRPEGSVSTLKIQRTERGDSAVYLCASSPPSGGLEQFFGPGTRLTVL.

V is TRBV19 and J is TRBJ2-3; 8 bases fit TRBD2. This CDR3 is 15 amino acids long. Germline V gene lookup returns CDR1 LNHDA and CDR2 SQIVND (reference sequence). J was trimmed by 2 bases and V by 4 bases; bases with no gene match: 5. CDR3: CASSTSGSPTDTQYF. CDR3 sequence (DNA): TGTGCCAGTAGTACGAGCGGGAGCCCCACAGATACGCAGTATTTT.

The chain couples TRBV5-1 to TRBJ2-3, with TRBD2 matching over 7 bases. J lost 2 bases, V lost 4 bases, and 7 bases had no gene match. This CDR3 is 15 amino acids long. Germline V gene data show CDR1 as SGHRS and CDR2 as YFSETQ. The CDR3 coding sequence is TGCGCCAGCAGCCCCGGGGACTACCCCACAGATACGCAGTATTTT. Protein: CASSPGDYPTDTQYF. The complete variable domain, with remaining parts taken from reference TRBV5-1 and TRBJ2-3, reads KAGVTQTPRYLIKTRGQQVTLSCSPISGHRSVSWYQQTPGQGLQFLFEYFSETQRNKGNFPGRFSGRQFSNSRSEMNVSTLELGDSALYLCASSPGDYPTDTQYFGPGTRLTVL.

The rearrangement links TRBV5-1 to TRBJ2-7; TRBD1 agrees at 12 bases. CDR1 SGHRS and CDR2 YFSETQ come from the germline V gene. CDR3 length: 16 residues. With V trimmed by 2 bases and J by 2 bases, 5 bases remained unmatched. The CDR3 loop is CASSFGGTGGPYEQYF. CDR3 sequence (DNA): TGCGCCAGCAGCTTTGGCGGGACAGGGGGCCCCTACGAGCAGTACTTC. Complete variable domain (other parts from reference TRBV5-1 and TRBJ2-7): KAGVTQTPRYLIKTRGQQVTLSCSPISGHRSVSWYQQTPGQGLQFLFEYFSETQRNKGNFPGRFSGRQFSNSRSEMNVSTLELGDSALYLCASSFGGTGGPYEQYFGPGTRLTVT.

The table lists this clone with a few counts. The chain employs TRBV11-2 and TRBJ1-5; unclear D gene. This CDR3 is 13 amino acids long. V was cut by 5 bases and J by 4 bases, with 9 bases left in between. From germline, CDR1 is SGHAT and CDR2 FQNNGV. This chain's CDR3 is CASSEAGNQPQHF. In DNA form, the CDR3 reads TGTGCCAGCAGCGAGGCGGGGAATCAGCCCCAGCATTTT.

The count of this clone is one. This CDR3 is CASSLTGSTSYEQYF. The CDR3 coding sequence is TGTGCCAGCAGTTTGACAGGGTCGACCTCTTACGAGCAGTACTTC. The J gene is TRBJ2-7, the V gene TRBV6-5; TRBD1 agrees at 7 bases. The CDR3 has 15 residues. V gave up 4 bases and J gave up 4 bases; unmatched junction bases: 10. CDR1 MNHEY and CDR2 SVGAGI come from the germline V gene.

The chain uses TRBV28 and TRBJ1-2; the match to TRBD1 covers 7 bases. The CDR3 runs 12 residues. V gave up 5 bases and J gave up 7 bases; unmatched junction bases: 4. From germline, CDR1 is MDHEN and CDR2 SYDVKM. CDR3 DNA: TGTGCCAGCAGTATCCCAGGGGGTGGCTACACCTTC. This encodes CASSIPGGGYTF.

This clone showed up just once. The rearrangement uses TRBV28 and TRBJ2-1; TRBD1 matches 8 bases. J gave up 8 bases and V 6 bases, and 18 bases lay outside the gene matches. Germline V gene lookup returns CDR1 MDHEN and CDR2 SYDVKM. This CDR3 contains 17 residues. CDR3 sequence: CASSFETFQGAVYEQFF. CDR3 DNA sequence: TGTGCCAGCAGCTTTGAGACCTTTCAGGGGGCCGTGTATGAGCAGTTCTTC.

The rearrangement links TRBV2 to TRBJ1-4; TRBD1 matches 7 bases. The CDR3 contains 13 residues. Germline CDR1 reads SNHLY; CDR2 reads FYNNEI. Trimming cost V 5 bases and J 7 bases; bases outside gene matches: 4. The CDR3 nucleotides are TGTGCCAGCAGTCAGACAGGGCGTGAAAAACTGTTTTTT. Residues: CASSQTGREKLFF. The variable domain in full, with the rest retrieved from reference TRBV2 and TRBJ1-4, is EPEVTQTPSHQVTQMGQEVILRCVPISNHLYFYWYRQILGQKVEFLVSFYNNEISEKSEIFDDQFSVERPDGSNFTLKIRSTKLEDSAMYFCASSQTGREKLFFGSGTQLSVL.

This rearrangement joins TRBV2 to TRBJ1-1; D gene unclear. This CDR3 contains 12 residues. Germline CDR1 reads SNHLY; CDR2 reads FYNNEI. Trimming stripped 7 bases from V and 0 bases from J, with 6 bases between. The CDR3 DNA sequence: TGTGCCAGCATGTTCATGAACACTGAAGCTTTCTTT. It encodes CASMFMNTEAFF.

The V gene is TRBV19, the J gene TRBJ2-2, with 15 positions matching TRBD2. CDR1 is LNHDA, CDR2 SQIVND, per germline (reference sequence). V was pared by 3 bases and J by 5 bases, with 7 bases of the junction left unmatched. This CDR3 comprises 18 residues. The CDR3 nucleotides read TGTGCCAGTAGTATTGGACTAGCGGGAGGGGGGGTAACCGGGGAGCTGTTTTTT. This translates into CASSIGLAGGGVTGELFF.

The V call is TRBV28, the J call TRBJ1-5; 7 bases are shared with TRBD1. Trimming removed 5 bases from V and 1 base from J; junction bases left unmatched: 8. Germline V CDR1 and CDR2: MDHEN, SYDVKM. The CDR3 contains 16 residues. CDR3 bases: TGTGCCAGCAGTCCCCAGGGGGGCGTGAGCAATCAGCCCCAGCATTTT. Translated: CASSPQGGVSNQPQHF. Drawing the rest from reference TRBV28 and TRBJ1-5, the complete variable domain is DVKVTQSSRYLVKRTGEKVFLECVQDMDHENMFWYRQDPGLGLRLIYFSYDVKMKEKGDIPEGYSVSREKKERFSLILESASTNQTSMYLCASSPQGGVSNQPQHFGDGTRLSIL.